This T cell receptor beta chain was captured in a study of beta chain features in type 1 diabetes. Findings of the study overall: Comparison showed that naive, central memory and Treg TCRB repertoires appeared more similar among patients than among healthy donors. TCRB CDR3 length was moderately but significantly reduced in all four CD4+ subsets of Type 1 diabetes patients.

On this clone: Its antigen is not known.

The CDR3 sequence is 13 residues long. Trimming removed 3 bases at V and 3 bases at J, with 8 bases between. The germline V gene encodes CDR1 SGHAT and CDR2 FQNNGV. The sequenced template was cDNA made from the entire isolated RNA. Here immunoSEQ multiplex PCR was the method, and the copy in TCRdb shows in-frame clones only, minus some. Among about 170,000 clones, around 7.8% were seen once, and the ten largest hold about 0.9%. The receptor's source is a middle-aged woman with type 1 diabetes. Sequencing was done on a sample of central memory CD4+ T cells from blood. The chain has TRBV11-2 and TRBJ1-2; D possibly corresponds to TRBD1 (5 bases). The CDR3 reads CASSLQGDYGYTF. CDR3 in DNA: TGTGCCAGCAGCTTGCAGGGCGACTATGGCTACACCTTC. The whole variable domain, remainder taken from reference TRBV11-2 and TRBJ1-2, is EAGVAQSPRYKIIEKRQSVAFWCNPISGHATLYWYQQILGQGPKLLIQFQNNGVVDDSQLPKDRFSAERLKGVDSTLKIQPAKLEDSAVYLCASSLQGDYGYTFGSGTRLTVV.